This T cell receptor (beta chain) was captured in a study of T-cell memory formation after mild COVID-19 (dated by TCRdb to the early 2020s). Notes on the research overall: TCR sequence clusters from the two donors were largely donor specific. In a couple of donors, T-cell clones that expanded and contracted after mild COVID-19 were followed by sequencing TCRalpha and TCRbeta repertoires longitudinally. Two young, previously healthy adult volunteers, one female and one male, were included in the cohort.

PBMCs were isolated by Ficoll-Paque density gradient centrifugation. In regard to this clonotype: Its antigen remains undetermined. No clone much larger than this one lies a single base away; base qualities are absent.

Overall study outcomes, separate from this receptor: The detection of some responding clones in pre-infection memory suggests that pre-existing cross-reactive memory T cells joined the SARS-CoV-2 response. Contracting CD4+ clones turned up mainly in the CM and EM memory subsets, whereas EMRA was where CD8+ clones were enriched. Only a couple of mild cases were covered in the study, and larger cohorts including severe cases with pre-infection samples were considered necessary. SARS-CoV-2 specificity was not confirmed for the second-wave clones peaking on day 37. Clones contracting from day 15 to 85 had balanced CD4/CD8 phenotypes, while a second wave expanding from day 15 to 37 was biased towards CD4+.

The trim is 4 bases for V and 4 bases for J, with a gap of 9 bases between the germline ends. The CDR3 runs 13 residues from the cysteine to the phenylalanine. Only the CDR3 DNA stays, 39 bases, in frame from base 1. CDR1 and CDR2 are drawn from the germline V gene (reference sequence): SGHNT, YYREEE. These reads were obtained on an Illumina NovaSeq 6000. TCRalpha and TCRbeta cDNA libraries were constructed by 5'RACE with constant-segment primers, with sample barcodes and unique molecular identifiers being introduced. Trizol reagent was used to extract RNA from every sample. Library amplification was performed in two PCR steps, and a second sample barcode and Illumina TruSeq adapters were introduced in the second step. Sequencing of libraries was performed on an Illumina NovaSeq with 2 x 150 bp paired-end reads. The study's processing was this. The reads were demultiplexed and collapsed into UMI-guided consensus sequences using migec v1.2.7. With mixcr v2.1.11, UMI consensuses were aligned to TRA and TRB V and J templates and assembled into clonotypes. A clonotype was counted as expanded or contracted only if both edgeR and NoisET called the change significant, with noise models trained on biological replicates. For edgeR calls, a false discovery rate-adjusted p below 0.01 and a log2 fold-change threshold of 1 were applied. As an exploratory analysis of dynamics, max-normalized trajectories of the 1000 most abundant clonotypes were examined by PCA with hierarchical clustering. The CD4 or CD8 phenotype of responding clones was assigned using the separately sequenced CD4+ and CD8+ repertoires. The public reads were reanalyzed by TCRdb: fastp trimming at Q25, MiXCR alignment, in-frame beta chains only. Identical CDR3 protein sequences are pooled into one entry, listed with their most common genes and DNA. TCRdb's processing, not the authors' own work, is the source of the V and J calls. The sample has roughly 120,000 distinct CDR3 sequences on record, 20% to 25% of them singletons. The leading ten clones occupy 41% of the sample.

Source material: PBMCs or a T cell subset sorted from them (not recorded which). The receptor was derived from a man between 18 and 29 years old who had mild COVID-19 (a few samples of this study predate the infection). The sample titles of this study are shuffled in the database, so cell type and time point are left out; the donor was told from shared clones. The sequence is built from TRBV5-4 and TRBJ2-1, and possibly TRBD1, on 6 matching bases. In nucleotides, the sequence is TGTGCCAGCAGCCTAGACAGGTACAATGAGCAGTTCTTC. Protein translation: CASSLDRYNEQFF.